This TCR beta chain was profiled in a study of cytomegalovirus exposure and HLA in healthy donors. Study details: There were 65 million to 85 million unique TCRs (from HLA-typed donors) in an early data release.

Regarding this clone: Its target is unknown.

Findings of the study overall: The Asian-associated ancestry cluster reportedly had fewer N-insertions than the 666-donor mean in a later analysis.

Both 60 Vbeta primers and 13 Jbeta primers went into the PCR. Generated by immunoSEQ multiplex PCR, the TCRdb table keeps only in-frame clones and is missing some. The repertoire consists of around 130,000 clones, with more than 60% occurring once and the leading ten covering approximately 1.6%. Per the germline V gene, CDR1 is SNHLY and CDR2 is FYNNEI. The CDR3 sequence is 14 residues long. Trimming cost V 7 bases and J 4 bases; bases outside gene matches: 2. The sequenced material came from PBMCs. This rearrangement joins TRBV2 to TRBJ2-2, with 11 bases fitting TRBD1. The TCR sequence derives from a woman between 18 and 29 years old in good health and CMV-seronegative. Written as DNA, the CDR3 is TGTGCCAGCATGGGACAGGGGGGCACCGGGGAGCTGTTTTTT. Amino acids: CASMGQGGTGELFF. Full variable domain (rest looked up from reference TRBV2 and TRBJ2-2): EPEVTQTPSHQVTQMGQEVILRCVPISNHLYFYWYRQILGQKVEFLVSFYNNEISEKSEIFDDQFSVERPDGSNFTLKIRSTKLEDSAMYFCASMGQGGTGELFFGEGSRLTVL.